This TCR beta chain came from a study of radiation and T cells in renal cell carcinoma. Regarding the study as a whole: Baseline intratumoral clonotype presence is unknown without pretreatment biopsies. From baseline, blood top tumor clonotypes peaked at 2 weeks post-radiation.

Time point defined: blood 4 weeks post-SBRT, at nephrectomy. As to treatment: 15 Gy SBRT to primary tumor, nephrectomy 4 weeks later. Nephrectomy followed 15 Gy stereotactic body radiation by 4 weeks. This renal cell carcinoma was of the clear cell type. In the case of this clone: Its antigen is still unknown.

The protocol was immunoSEQ multiplex PCR, while the TCRdb copy is restricted to in-frame clones and leaves out a portion. The profile shows about 150,000 clones, 65% to 90% of them singletons. The CDR3 has 15 residues. Germline V gene sequence: CDR1 SQVTM, CDR2 ANQGSEA. Deletions cut 7 bases from V and 3 bases from J, with 18 bases between. The sample consisted of blood, taken from a patient whose treatment included radiotherapy and nephrectomy. The chain uses TRBV29-1 and TRBJ1-4, with D tentatively TRBD1 (6 bases). This TCR was sampled from a woman in her fifties or sixties with renal cell carcinoma. The CDR3 DNA sequence: TGCAGCGCGAGCTTACAGGGCGGGTCTAATGAAAAACTGTTTTTT. Translating gives CSASLQGGSNEKLFF.